This TCR beta chain was observed in a study of T cells in Graves' hyperthyroidism and ophthalmopathy. Recently diagnosed hyperthyroidism of less than 2 months' duration affected patients aged 18 to 65. Those patients with uncontrolled infection, other autoimmune disease, pregnancy or lactation were excluded. Findings of the study overall: Most thyroid clonotypes expanded above 0.001 appeared in blood too.

This clonotype was detected many times. The antigen is not known. Germline assignment: CDR1 MGHRA and CDR2 YSYEKL. The V and J ends lost 3 bases and 3 bases, in that order; junction bases with no gene match: 21. The CDR3 runs to 21 residues. Amplified regions were TCR beta CDR3 sequences from RNA transcripts. First-round RT-PCR with HTBI primers amplified the TCR CDR3 region. TCRdb redid the calling of the multiplex PCR reads with MiXCR, one entry per CDR3 protein. The profile covers around 250,000 distinct CDR3 sequences, with more than 14% appearing a single time and about an eighth taken by the ten largest.

The chain couples TRBV4-1 to TRBJ2-1; 9 nucleotides match TRBD2. This receptor was obtained from a middle-aged woman with Graves' hyperthyroidism that later progressed to Graves' ophthalmopathy. The sequencing sample was made of blood. DNA for the CDR3: TGCGCCAGCAGCCATCCATCGATCGCGACTAGCGGAAGGGATGTCTACAATGAGCAGTTCTTC. Encoded protein: CASSHPSIATSGRDVYNEQFF.